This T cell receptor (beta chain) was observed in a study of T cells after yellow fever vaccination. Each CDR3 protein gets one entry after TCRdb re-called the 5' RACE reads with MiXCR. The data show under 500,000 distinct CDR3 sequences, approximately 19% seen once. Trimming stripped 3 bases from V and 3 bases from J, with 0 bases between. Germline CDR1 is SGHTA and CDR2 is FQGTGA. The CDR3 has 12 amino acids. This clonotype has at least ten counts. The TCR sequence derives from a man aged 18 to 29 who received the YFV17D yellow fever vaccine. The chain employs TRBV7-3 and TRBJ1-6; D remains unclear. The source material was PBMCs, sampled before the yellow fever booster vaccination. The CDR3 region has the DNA TGTGCCAGCAGCTTCTATAATTCACCCCTCCACTTT. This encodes CASSFYNSPLHF. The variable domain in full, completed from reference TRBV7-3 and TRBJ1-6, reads GAGVSQTPSNKVTEKGKYVELRCDPISGHTALYWYRQSLGQGPEFLIYFQGTGAADDSGLPNDRFFAVRPEGSVSTLKIQRTERGDSAVYLCASSFYNSPLHFGNGTRLTVT.